These T cell receptor beta chains were read from a single sample in a study of metastatic and nonmetastatic thyroid tumors. Via MiXCR, TCRdb re-called the PCR reads. Here the sample spans about 40,000 clones, 15% to 20% being singletons. Source material: blood. The receptor set was obtained from a female donor with papillary thyroid cancer or a benign thyroid nodule (not recorded which). Some clones in this sample may be carry-over from other donors' samples. The CDR3 runs from the conserved cysteine through the conserved F or W. D genes are given only for firm matches.

>-|TRBJ2-1|TRBV5-1
CASSLGGVNEQFF
>TRBD1|TRBJ1-2|TRBV12-3/TRBV12-4
CASRTGQAGGYTF
>-|TRBJ2-2|TRBV7-9
CASSYKDSNTGELFF
>TRBD1|TRBJ2-1|TRBV19
CASSRPSGTASSYNEQFF
>TRBD1|TRBJ1-2|TRBV9
CASSSITDRGYGYTF
>-|TRBJ2-7|TRBV28
CASSSDYRERTYEQYF
>-|TRBJ2-2|TRBV18
CASSPGQNTGELFF
>TRBD1|TRBJ1-5|TRBV6-1
CASSRSGGGVDQPQHF
>-|TRBJ2-1|TRBV5-1
CASSSGVTGYNEQFF
>-|TRBJ1-6|TRBV14
CASSQLGRVSNEPLHF
>-|TRBJ1-1|TRBV6-5
CASSYSVYMNTEAFF
>TRBD1|TRBJ1-2|TRBV13
CASSLTGDGYTF
>-|TRBJ2-1|TRBV11-3
CASSYTGKDEQFF
>TRBD1|TRBJ1-5|TRBV7-9
CASSLEGALTQPQHF
>-|TRBJ1-1|TRBV5-5
CASSLLGGEAFF
>TRBD1|TRBJ1-2|TRBV3-1
CASSLQGAANYGYTF
>-|TRBJ1-1|TRBV19
CASSMTAGTEAFF
>-|TRBJ2-7|TRBV25-1
CASSTNYEQYF
>-|TRBJ1-1|TRBV5-1
CASSPGAGLYTEAFF
>-|TRBJ2-7|TRBV6-1
CASSHRDPYEQYF
>TRBD1|TRBJ1-2|TRBV6-1
CASSSGTGGRYGYTF
>TRBD1|TRBJ1-2|TRBV9
CASSAPGTAHGYTF
>-|TRBJ2-7|TRBV20-1
CSAESLFWGWQTYEQYF
>-|TRBJ2-6|TRBV30
CAWSRKGAGGANFLTF
>-|TRBJ1-1|TRBV19
CASSIGQGRTEAFF
>TRBD1|TRBJ1-1|TRBV28
CASSLSGGASEAFF
>-|TRBJ1-3|TRBV6-1
CASGNGMFSGNTIYF
>-|TRBJ2-1|TRBV10-1
CASSEVSALSQRGSYNEQFF
>TRBD1|TRBJ2-5|TRBV6-5
CASSYGLSGQGQETQYF
>-|TRBJ1-6|TRBV4-1
CASIQMDGNSPLHF
>TRBD1|TRBJ1-2|TRBV18
CASSPNPAGTGSYGYTF
>-|TRBJ2-7|TRBV20-1
CSARDLRGAITRFEQYF
>-|TRBJ1-3|TRBV9
CASSVAGQSTGNTIYF
>-|TRBJ2-2|TRBV7-3
CASSRGGAGTGELFF
>TRBD2|TRBJ2-5|TRBV28
CASSLLAGGPGETQYF
>TRBD2|TRBJ2-2|TRBV6-1
CASSAATIGRAVELFF
>TRBD2|TRBJ2-3|TRBV13
CASSWGLAGRRGTDTQYF
>-|TRBJ2-5|TRBV5-6
CASSLRGPLETQYF
>-|TRBJ1-1|TRBV6-1
CASNAWRTEAFF
>-|TRBJ1-3|TRBV14
CASRPRGVGNTIYF
>-|TRBJ2-7|TRBV5-1
CASSLVGGGSYEQYF
>TRBD1|TRBJ2-1|TRBV10-1
CATLVLYGTEGYGYNEQFF
>-|TRBJ1-2|TRBV25-1
CASSEPGNYGYTF
>-|TRBJ2-7|TRBV5-1
CASSSGAYEQYF
>TRBD2|TRBJ2-7|TRBV4-1
CASSHLLAGGYEQYF
>-|TRBJ2-7|TRBV20-1
CSARGGGLAYEQYF
>-|TRBJ1-2|TRBV24-1
CATSDSNYGYTF
>-|TRBJ2-3|TRBV27
CASRLAGQRTDTQYF
>TRBD1|TRBJ1-5|TRBV27
CASMRGGDRTYQPQHF
>-|TRBJ1-1|TRBV11-2
CASSLGGQGGYTEAFF
>-|TRBJ2-5|TRBV2
CASSGGKETQYF
>-|TRBJ2-7|TRBV6-1
CASSVLYEQYF